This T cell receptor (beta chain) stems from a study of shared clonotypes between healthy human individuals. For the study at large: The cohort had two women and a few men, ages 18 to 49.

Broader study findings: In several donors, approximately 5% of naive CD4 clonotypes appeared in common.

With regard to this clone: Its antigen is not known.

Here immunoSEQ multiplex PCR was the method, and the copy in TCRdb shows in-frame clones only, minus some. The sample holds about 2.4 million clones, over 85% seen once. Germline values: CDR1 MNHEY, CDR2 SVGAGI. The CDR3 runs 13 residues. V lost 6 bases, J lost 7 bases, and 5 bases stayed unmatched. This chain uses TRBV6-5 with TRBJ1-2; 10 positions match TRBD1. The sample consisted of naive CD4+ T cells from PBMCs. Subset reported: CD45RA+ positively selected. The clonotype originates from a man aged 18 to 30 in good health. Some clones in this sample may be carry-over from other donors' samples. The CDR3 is CASSFGQGGGYTF. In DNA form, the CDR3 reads TGTGCCAGCAGCTTCGGACAGGGGGGTGGCTACACCTTC.